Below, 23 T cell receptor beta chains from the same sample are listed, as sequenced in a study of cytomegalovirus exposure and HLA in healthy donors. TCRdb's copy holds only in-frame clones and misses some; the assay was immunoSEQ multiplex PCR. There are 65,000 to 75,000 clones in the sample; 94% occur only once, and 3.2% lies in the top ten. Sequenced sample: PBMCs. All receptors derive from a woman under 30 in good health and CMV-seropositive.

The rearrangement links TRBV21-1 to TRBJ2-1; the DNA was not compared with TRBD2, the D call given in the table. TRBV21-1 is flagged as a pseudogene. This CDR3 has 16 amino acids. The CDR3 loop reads CASSKAPGLAGNEQFF. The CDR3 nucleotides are TGTGCCAGCAGCAAAGCCCCGGGACTAGCGGGCAATGAGCAGTTCTTC.

This CDR3 reads CASSPQVAKNIQYF. The CDR3, as DNA: TGTGCCAGCAGTCCTCAGGTAGCCAAAAACATTCAGTACTTC. This chain links TRBV28 with TRBJ2-4; D remains ambiguous. The CDR3 is 14 residues long. Trimming cost V 5 bases and J 0 bases, with 8 bases left between them. Germline loops: CDR1 MDHEN, CDR2 SYDVKM.

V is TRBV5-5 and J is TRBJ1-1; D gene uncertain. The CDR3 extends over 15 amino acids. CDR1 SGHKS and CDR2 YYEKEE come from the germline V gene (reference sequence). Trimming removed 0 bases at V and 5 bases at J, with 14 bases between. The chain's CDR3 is CASSLAPGGWTEAFF. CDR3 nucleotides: TGTGCCAGCAGCTTGGCCCCGGGAGGTTGGACTGAAGCTTTCTTT.

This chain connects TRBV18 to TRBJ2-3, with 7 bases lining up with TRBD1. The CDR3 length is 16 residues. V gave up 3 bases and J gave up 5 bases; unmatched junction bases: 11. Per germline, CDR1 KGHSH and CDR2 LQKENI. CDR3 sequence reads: CASSPHPGTAIDTQYF. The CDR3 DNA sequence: TGTGCCAGCTCACCTCACCCCGGGACAGCTATAGATACGCAGTATTTT.

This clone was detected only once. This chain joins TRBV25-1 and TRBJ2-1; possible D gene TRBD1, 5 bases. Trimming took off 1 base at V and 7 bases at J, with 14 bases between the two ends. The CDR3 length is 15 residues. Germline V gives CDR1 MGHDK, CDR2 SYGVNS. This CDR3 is CASSEFTVSGNEQFF. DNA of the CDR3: TGTGCCAGCAGTGAATTTACGGTGTCAGGGAATGAGCAGTTCTTC.

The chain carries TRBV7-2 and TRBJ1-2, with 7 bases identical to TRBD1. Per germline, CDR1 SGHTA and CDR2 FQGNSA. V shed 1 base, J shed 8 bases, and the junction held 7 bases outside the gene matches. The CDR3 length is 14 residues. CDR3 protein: CASSLVFRTGGYTF. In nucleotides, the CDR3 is TGTGCCAGCAGCTTAGTATTCAGGACAGGCGGCTACACCTTC. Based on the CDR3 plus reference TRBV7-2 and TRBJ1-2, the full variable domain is GAGVSQSPSNKVTEKGKDVELRCDPISGHTALYWYRQSLGQGLEFLIYFQGNSAPDKSGLPSDRFSAERTGGSVSTLTIQRTQQEDSAVYLCASSLVFRTGGYTFGSGTRLTVV.

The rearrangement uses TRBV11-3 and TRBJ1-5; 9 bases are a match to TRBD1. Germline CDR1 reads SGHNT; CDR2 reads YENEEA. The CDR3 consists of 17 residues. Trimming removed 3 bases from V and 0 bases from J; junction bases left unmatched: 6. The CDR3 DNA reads TGTGCCAGCAGCTTGCGGGACAGGGCATATAGCAATCAGCCCCAGCATTTT. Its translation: CASSLRDRAYSNQPQHF.

DNA of the CDR3: TGTGCCAGCAGTCGGACTAGCGGGAACACCGGGGAGCTGTTTTTT. Its translation: CASSRTSGNTGELFF. V is TRBV6-6 and J is TRBJ2-2; TRBD2 matches at 10 bases. V gave up 5 bases and J gave up 1 base; unmatched junction bases: 1. Per the germline V gene, CDR1 is MNHNY and CDR2 is SVGAGI (reference sequence). This CDR3 has 15 amino acids.

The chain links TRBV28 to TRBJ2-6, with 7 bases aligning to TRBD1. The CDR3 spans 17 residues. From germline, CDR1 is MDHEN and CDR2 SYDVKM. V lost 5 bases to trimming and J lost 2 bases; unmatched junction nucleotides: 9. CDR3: CASSRQTQGTGANVLTF. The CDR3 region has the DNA TGTGCCAGCAGTCGACAGACACAGGGGACTGGGGCCAACGTCCTGACTTTC.

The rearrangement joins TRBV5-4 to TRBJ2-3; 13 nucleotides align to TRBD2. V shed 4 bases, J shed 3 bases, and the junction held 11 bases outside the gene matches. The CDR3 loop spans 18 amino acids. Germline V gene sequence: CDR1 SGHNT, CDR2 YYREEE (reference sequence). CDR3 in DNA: TGTGCCAGCAGCCCGAAACTAGCGGGGGGGCTTAGGACAGATACGCAGTATTTT. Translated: CASSPKLAGGLRTDTQYF.

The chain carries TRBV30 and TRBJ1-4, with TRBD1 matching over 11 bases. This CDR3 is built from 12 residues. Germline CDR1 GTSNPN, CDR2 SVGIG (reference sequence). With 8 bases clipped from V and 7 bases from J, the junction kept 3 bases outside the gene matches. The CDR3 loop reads CAGQGASEKLFF. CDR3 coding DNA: TGTGCCGGACAGGGGGCGAGTGAAAAACTGTTTTTT.

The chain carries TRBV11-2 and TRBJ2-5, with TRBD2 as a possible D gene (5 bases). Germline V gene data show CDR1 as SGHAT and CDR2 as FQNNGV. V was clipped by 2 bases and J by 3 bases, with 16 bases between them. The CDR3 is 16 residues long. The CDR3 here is CASSLIVRRVEETQYF. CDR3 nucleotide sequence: TGTGCCAGCAGCTTAATTGTTAGGCGGGTAGAAGAGACCCAGTACTTC.

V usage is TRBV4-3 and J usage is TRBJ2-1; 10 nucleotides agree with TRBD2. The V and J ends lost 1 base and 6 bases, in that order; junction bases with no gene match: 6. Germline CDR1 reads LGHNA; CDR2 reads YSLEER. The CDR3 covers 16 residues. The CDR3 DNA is TGCGCCAGCAGCCAAGGTCTAGCGGGAGATCGCAATGAGCAGTTCTTC. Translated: CASSQGLAGDRNEQFF.

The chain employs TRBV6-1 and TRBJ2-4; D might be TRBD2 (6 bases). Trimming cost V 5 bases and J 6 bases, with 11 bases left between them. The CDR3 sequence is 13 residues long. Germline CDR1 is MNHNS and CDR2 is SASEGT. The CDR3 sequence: CASSPGDINIQYF. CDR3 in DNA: TGTGCCAGCAGTCCGGGGGATATAAACATTCAGTACTTC.

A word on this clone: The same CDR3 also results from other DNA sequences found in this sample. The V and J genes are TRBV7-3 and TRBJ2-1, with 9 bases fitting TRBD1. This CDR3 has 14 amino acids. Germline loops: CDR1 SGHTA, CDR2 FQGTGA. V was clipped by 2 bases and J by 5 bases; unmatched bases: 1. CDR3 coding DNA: TGTGCCAGCAGCTTAGGACAGGGGCACAATGAGCAGTTCTTC. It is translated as CASSLGQGHNEQFF.

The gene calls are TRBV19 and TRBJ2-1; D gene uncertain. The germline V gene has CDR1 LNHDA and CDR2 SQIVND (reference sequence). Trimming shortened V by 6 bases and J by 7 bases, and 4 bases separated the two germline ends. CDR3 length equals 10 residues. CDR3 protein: CASSGNEQFF. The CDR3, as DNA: TGTGCCAGTAGCGGTAATGAGCAGTTCTTC.

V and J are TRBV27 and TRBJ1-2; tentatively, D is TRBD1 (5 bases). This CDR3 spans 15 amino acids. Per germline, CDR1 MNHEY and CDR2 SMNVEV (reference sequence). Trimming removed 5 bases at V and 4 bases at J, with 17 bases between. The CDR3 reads CASSTAMWGGYGYTF. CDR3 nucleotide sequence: TGTGCCAGCAGTACGGCGATGTGGGGCGGCTATGGCTACACCTTC.

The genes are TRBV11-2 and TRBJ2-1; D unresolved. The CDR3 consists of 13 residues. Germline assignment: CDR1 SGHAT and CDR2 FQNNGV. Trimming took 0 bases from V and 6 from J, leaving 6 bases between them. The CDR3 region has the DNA TGTGCCAGCAGCTTAGATCGGAGCAATGAGCAGTTCTTC. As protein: CASSLDRSNEQFF.

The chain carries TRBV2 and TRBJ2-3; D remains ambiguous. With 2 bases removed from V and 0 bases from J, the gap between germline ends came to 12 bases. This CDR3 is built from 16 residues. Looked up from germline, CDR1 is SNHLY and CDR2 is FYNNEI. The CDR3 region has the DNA TGTGCCAGCAGTGAAATCGGGTCCGGCAGCACAGATACGCAGTATTTT. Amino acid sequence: CASSEIGSGSTDTQYF.

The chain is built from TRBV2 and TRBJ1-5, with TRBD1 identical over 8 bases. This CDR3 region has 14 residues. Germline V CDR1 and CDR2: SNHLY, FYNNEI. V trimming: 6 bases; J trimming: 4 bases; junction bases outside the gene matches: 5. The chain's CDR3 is CASRGRQGNQPQHF. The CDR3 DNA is TGTGCCAGCAGAGGGAGACAGGGGAATCAGCCCCAGCATTTT. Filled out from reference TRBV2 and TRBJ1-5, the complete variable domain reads EPEVTQTPSHQVTQMGQEVILRCVPISNHLYFYWYRQILGQKVEFLVSFYNNEISEKSEIFDDQFSVERPDGSNFTLKIRSTKLEDSAMYFCASRGRQGNQPQHFGDGTRLSIL.

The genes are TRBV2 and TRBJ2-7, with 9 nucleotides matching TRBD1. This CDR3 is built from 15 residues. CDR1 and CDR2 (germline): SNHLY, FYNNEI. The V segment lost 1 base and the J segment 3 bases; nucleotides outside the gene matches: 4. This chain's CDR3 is CASSEGGQGVYEQYF. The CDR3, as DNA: TGTGCCAGCAGTGAAGGGGGACAGGGTGTCTACGAGCAGTACTTC.

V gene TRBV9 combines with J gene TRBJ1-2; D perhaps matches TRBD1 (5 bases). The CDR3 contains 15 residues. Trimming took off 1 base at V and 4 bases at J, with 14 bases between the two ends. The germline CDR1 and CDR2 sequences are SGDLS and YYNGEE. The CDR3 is CASSVSLGTAYGYTF. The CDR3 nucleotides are TGTGCCAGCAGCGTAAGTCTGGGGACTGCCTATGGCTACACCTTC.

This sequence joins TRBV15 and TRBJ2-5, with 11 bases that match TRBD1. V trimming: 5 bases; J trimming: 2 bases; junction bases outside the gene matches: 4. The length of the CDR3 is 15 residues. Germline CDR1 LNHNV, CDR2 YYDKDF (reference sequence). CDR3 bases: TGTGCCACCAGCGGCGGGACAGGGGGGCAAGAGACCCAGTACTTC. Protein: CATSGGTGGQETQYF.